One sample yielded the 9 T cell receptor beta chains listed below, sequenced in a study of blood T cell repertoires in COVID-19. Only in-frame clones appear in the TCRdb table, and some are missing; sequencing was by immunoSEQ multiplex PCR. Of 75,000 to 90,000 clones in the sample, around nine tenths were seen once. Material: peripheral blood. These receptors originate from a man aged 45-60 years with active or convalescent COVID-19.

The chain recombines TRBV5-1 with TRBJ2-5, with 12 bases matching TRBD1. The CDR3 consists of 15 residues. CDR1 is SGHRS and CDR2 is YFSETQ in the germline V gene. V shed 5 bases and J 5 bases; nucleotides not matched to a gene: 7. DNA of the CDR3: TGCGCCAGCAGTCCTGGGACAGGGGGCTGGGAGACCCAGTACTTC. It codes for CASSPGTGGWETQYF.

A single count supports this clone. This chain connects TRBV2 to TRBJ2-3; 11 positions agree with TRBD2. The germline V gene encodes CDR1 SNHLY and CDR2 FYNNEI. The CDR3 is made up of 13 amino acids. With V trimmed by 5 bases and J by 14 bases, 9 bases remained unmatched. In nucleotides, the CDR3 is TGTGCCAGCAGTAATGAGGCTAGCGGGGGGTCGTATTTT. It encodes CASSNEASGGSYF.

This clone was seen a few times. The V and J genes are TRBV11-3 and TRBJ2-7; tentatively, D is TRBD1 (6 bases). Looked up from germline, CDR1 is SGHNT and CDR2 is YENEEA. Trimming removed 4 bases at V and 7 bases at J, with 8 bases between. The CDR3 spans 11 residues. Written as DNA, the CDR3 is TGTGCCAGCAGCTCCGGACAGGAGCAGTACGTC. It yields the protein CASSSGQEQYV.

The chain combines TRBV11-2 with TRBJ2-7, with 10 bases that match TRBD1. The CDR3 totals 14 residues. J lost 6 bases, V lost 1 base, and 3 bases had no gene match. Germline CDR1 reads SGHAT; CDR2 reads FQNNGV. CDR3 coding DNA: TGTGCCAGCAGCTTAGGGACAGGGGGGCGCGAGCAGTACGTC. Its protein is CASSLGTGGREQYV.

As for this clone: Other DNA sequences in the sample encode the same CDR3. The V and J genes are TRBV28 and TRBJ2-5; 8 bases are shared with TRBD1. J gave up 4 bases and V 3 bases, and 4 bases lay outside the gene matches. The CDR3 has 14 amino acids. Germline values: CDR1 MDHEN, CDR2 SYDVKM. The chain's CDR3 is CASSLGRGRETQYF. The CDR3 region has the DNA TGTGCCAGCAGTTTGGGCAGGGGGCGAGAGACCCAGTACTTC.

J is TRBJ1-2 and V is TRBV30, with 7 bases fitting TRBD1. The CDR3 covers 13 residues. Germline loops: CDR1 GTSNPN, CDR2 SVGIG (reference sequence). Losses at the gene ends were 3 bases for V and 4 bases for J; bases not matched to a gene: 5. CDR3 coding DNA: TGTGCCTGGAGCCTCGGACAGGCCTATGGCTACACCTTC. Its translation is CAWSLGQAYGYTF.

The CDR3 protein is CASSPGGAEETQYF. The CDR3 DNA follows: TGTGCCAGCAGCCCCGGAGGGGCCGAAGAGACCCAGTACTTC. The gene calls are TRBV3-1 (or the pseudogene TRBV3-2) and TRBJ2-5, with D maybe TRBD2 (6 bases). Germline V gene data show CDR1 as LGHDT and CDR2 as YNNKEL (reference sequence). The ends were cut back, 4 bases at V and 3 bases at J, with 12 bases in the middle. The CDR3 has 14 amino acids.

This sequence joins TRBV5-1 and TRBJ1-2, with 7 bases matching TRBD1. The germline CDR1 and CDR2 sequences are SGHRS and YFSETQ. The junction had 3 bases not matched to a gene; V was cut back by 4 bases and J by 6 bases. There are 12 residues in the CDR3. The CDR3 nucleotides are TGCGCCAGCAGCACCGACAGGGATGGCTACACCTTC. Its protein product is CASSTDRDGYTF.

The chain links TRBV9 to TRBJ1-2; D unresolved. The CDR3 contains 14 residues. V was clipped by 0 bases and J by 6 bases, with 12 bases between them. Germline V CDR1 and CDR2: SGDLS, YYNGEE. CDR3 protein: CASSVGGGKNGYTF. The DNA of the CDR3 is TGTGCCAGCAGCGTAGGCGGAGGGAAGAATGGCTACACCTTC.